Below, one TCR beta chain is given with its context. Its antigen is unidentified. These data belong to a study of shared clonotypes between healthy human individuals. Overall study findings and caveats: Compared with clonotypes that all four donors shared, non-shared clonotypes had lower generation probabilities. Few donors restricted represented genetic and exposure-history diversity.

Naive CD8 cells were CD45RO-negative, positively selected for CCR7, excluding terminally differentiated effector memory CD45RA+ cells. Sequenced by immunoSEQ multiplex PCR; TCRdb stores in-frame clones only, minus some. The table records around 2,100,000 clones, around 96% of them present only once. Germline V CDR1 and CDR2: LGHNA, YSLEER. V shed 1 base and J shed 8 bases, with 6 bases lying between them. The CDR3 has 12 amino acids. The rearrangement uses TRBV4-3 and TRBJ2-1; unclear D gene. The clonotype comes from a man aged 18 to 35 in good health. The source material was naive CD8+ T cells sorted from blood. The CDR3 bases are TGCGCCAGCAGCCAAGGTCTCGATGAGCAGTTCTTC. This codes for CASSQGLDEQFF.